This TCR beta chain emerged from a study of T cell clonotyping in hematopoietic cell transplantation. Broader study findings: Few recipient clonotypes overlapped donors; over 95% were de novo at given depth. Without cell sorting, CD4 versus CD8 contributions remain unresolved. After transplant, recipient diversity fell while pathologically expanded clonotypes grew through day 180.

In germline, CDR1 is GTSNPN, CDR2 SVGIG (reference sequence). The CDR3 runs to 12 residues. Trimming shortened V by 2 bases and J by 10 bases, and 12 bases separated the two germline ends. The protocol was immunoSEQ multiplex PCR, while the TCRdb copy is restricted to in-frame clones and leaves out a portion. The table lists more than 4,500 clones, around 82% of them singletons. This clone has a single count. Its antigen is still unknown. This receptor was taken from a male patient over 55 who had an allogeneic stem cell transplant from an unrelated donor, so the T cells may come from the graft donor. Some clones in this sample may be carry-over from other donors' samples. The gene calls are TRBV30 and TRBJ2-1; D is ambiguous. The source material was peripheral blood mononuclear cells, sampled 30 days after allogeneic stem cell transplant. The CDR3 bases are TGTGCCTGGAGTCCGGCATCAGTAGAGCAGTTCTTC. Protein: CAWSPASVEQFF.